A selection of T cell receptor beta chains follows, all from one sample in a study of blood T cell repertoires in COVID-19. Assay: immunoSEQ multiplex PCR; the TCRdb copy retains only in-frame clones and omits some. This sample has about half a million clones, with 80% to 90% found just once. The specimen was peripheral blood. The receptors shown here come from a human donor in a cohort sampled during active COVID-19. The CDR3 runs from the conserved cysteine through the conserved F or W. A D gene is named only where the DNA matches it firmly. Clone size is given for some rows only: seen once, a few or many times, or a class if the clone is expanded.

TRBV18	TRBD1	TRBJ1-1	.	TGTGCCAGCTCAGGGGACAGGGGGTCGGAGACTGAAGCTTTCTTT	CASSGDRGSETEAFF
TRBV14	TRBD2	TRBJ2-2	.	TGTGCCAGCAGCCACGGTCGGGGGGAGCCCCAAAGCACCGGGGAGCTGTTTTTT	CASSHGRGEPQSTGELFF
TRBV30	.	TRBJ2-7	.	TGTGCCTGCCGTCAACTAGTCCGGTACGAGCAGTACTTC	CACRQLVRYEQYF
TRBV25-1	.	TRBJ1-6	.	TGTGCCAGCAGTGAACCTCCGGGGGGGGGAAATTCACCCCTCCACTTT	CASSEPPGGGNSPLHF
TRBV30	TRBD1	TRBJ1-5	.	TGTGCCTGGAGGGACAGGGTTTATAGCAATCAGCCCCAGCATTTT	CAWRDRVYSNQPQHF
TRBV5-1	.	TRBJ2-5	.	TGCGCCAGCAGCTTGGTACCCCCCGGGGTTCGGGCAGAGACCCAGTACTTC	CASSLVPPGVRAETQYF
TRBV10-3	.	TRBJ2-7	.	TGTGCCATCAGTGTGTTAGGGGTCTACGAGCAGTACTTC	CAISVLGVYEQYF
TRBV6-4	.	TRBJ1-1	few	TGTGCCAGCAGTAAGGACCGGGAGAGTGAAGCTTTCTTT	CASSKDRESEAFF
TRBV6-4	TRBD1	TRBJ2-3	.	TGTGCCAGCAGGGATACAGGGGACACAGATACGCAGTATTTT	CASRDTGDTDTQYF
TRBV14	TRBD1	TRBJ1-1	.	TGTGCCAGCAGCCAAGTGACCTTGGGACAGGGAGGTGGGAACACTGAAGCTTTCTTT	CASSQVTLGQGGGNTEAFF
TRBV30	.	TRBJ1-2	few	TGTGCTTGGGGGGGCCCAGGAAACTATGGCTACACCTTC	CAWGGPGNYGYTF
TRBV5-1	.	TRBJ2-3	.	TGCGCCAGCAAAAGAGGAGGGAGCCCGGGTGGCACAGATACGCAGTATTTT	CASKRGGSPGGTDTQYF
TRBV9	.	TRBJ1-5	.	TGTGCCAGCAGCGTAGGGGCAGGGGCCAATCAGCCCCAGCATTTT	CASSVGAGANQPQHF
TRBV18	.	TRBJ1-5	.	TGTGCCAGCTCACCTTCGGGCGGACTCAATCAGCCCCAGCATTTT	CASSPSGGLNQPQHF
TRBV3-1/TRBV3-2	.	TRBJ1-2	.	TGTGCCAGCAGCCCCCTGGGGGACTCCTATGGCTACACCTTC	CASSPLGDSYGYTF
TRBV18	TRBD1	TRBJ1-5	.	TGTGCCAGCTCACCACGGACAGGGGATAGGGTTGGCAATCAGCCCCAGCATTTT	CASSPRTGDRVGNQPQHF
TRBV27	.	TRBJ1-2	once	TGTGCCAGCAGTCCCCTATGGCAGGTAGCTAACTATGGCTACACCTTC	CASSPLWQVANYGYTF
TRBV28	.	TRBJ1-2	.	TGTGCCAGCAGTTCCCAGGGGAACTATGGCTACACCTTC	CASSSQGNYGYTF
TRBV11-2	.	TRBJ1-6	.	TGTGCCAGCAGTCGAGACTATAATTCACCCCTCCACTTT	CASSRDYNSPLHF
TRBV6-6	.	TRBJ2-7	once	TGTGCCAGCAGTTACTCGGCCAGGGGTTACGAGCAGTACTTC	CASSYSARGYEQYF
TRBV5-1	.	TRBJ2-5	.	TGCGCCAGCAGCTTCCTAGGGGGCCAAGAGACCCAGTACTTC	CASSFLGGQETQYF
TRBV11-2	TRBD2	TRBJ2-1	.	TGTGCCAGCAGCGAGCCTAGCGGGGCCCCCTCCTACAATGAGCAGTTCTTC	CASSEPSGAPSYNEQFF
TRBV30	.	TRBJ1-1	once	TGTGCCTGGACCAGGCTCTATCAAAAGACTGAAGCTTTCTTT	CAWTRLYQKTEAFF
TRBV9	.	TRBJ2-7	.	TGTGCCAGCAGCGTATTAGCGGCTAACTACGAGCAGTACTTC	CASSVLAANYEQYF
TRBV27	TRBD1	TRBJ2-5	.	TGTGCCAGCGGAATGGGTTACAGGGGACCCCAAGAGACCCAGTACTTC	CASGMGYRGPQETQYF
TRBV5-4	TRBD1	TRBJ1-1	.	TGTGCCAGCAGCTCGGCGATACAGGGGGCTGAAGCTTTCTTT	CASSSAIQGAEAFF
TRBV20-1	TRBD2	TRBJ2-7	.	TGCAGCAGACCACGGGGGGACGAGCAGTACTTC	CSRPRGDEQYF
TRBV4-3	.	TRBJ1-2	.	TGCGCCAGCAGCCAAGAGGGAACAGGACAGTTAGGACCTGGCTACACCTTC	CASSQEGTGQLGPGYTF
TRBV4-2	.	TRBJ2-7	.	TGTGCCAGCAGCCAAGCGGTCGGGGGACAGTTCCCCTACGAGCAGTACTTC	CASSQAVGGQFPYEQYF
TRBV11-2	TRBD2	TRBJ2-3	.	TGTGCCAGCAGCTTAGGGACTAGCGGGTCCAGCACAGATACGCAGTATTTT	CASSLGTSGSSTDTQYF
TRBV30	TRBD2	TRBJ2-1	once	TGTGCCTCACAATATCTAGCGGGAGACTACAATGAGCAGTTCTTC	CASQYLAGDYNEQFF
TRBV27	.	TRBJ1-1	.	TGTGCCAGCAGTTTAACCAGGGCTGGGAACACTGAAGCTTTCTTT	CASSLTRAGNTEAFF
TRBV28	TRBD1	TRBJ1-2	once	TGTGCCAGCAGTTCCCCCGGGACAGGGATCTATGGCTACACCTTC	CASSSPGTGIYGYTF
TRBV4-1	TRBD2	TRBJ2-5	.	TGCGCCAGCAGCCAAGTGACCGGACTAGCGGGAACCCAAGAGACCCAGTACTTC	CASSQVTGLAGTQETQYF
TRBV28	.	TRBJ2-1	.	TGTGCCAGCAGTTTATTCCGGGGAGGTAATGAGCAGTTCTTC	CASSLFRGGNEQFF
TRBV24-1	.	TRBJ2-7	.	TGTGCCACCAGTGATTCCGACGGGATCTACGAGCAGTACTTC	CATSDSDGIYEQYF
TRBV2	.	TRBJ1-5	.	TGTGCCAGCAGTGCAGGTGGGGAGAATCAGCCCCAGCATTTT	CASSAGGENQPQHF
TRBV19	TRBD2	TRBJ2-7	.	TGTGCCAGTAGTAAACTAGCGGGAGTATACGAGCAGTACTTC	CASSKLAGVYEQYF
TRBV15	.	TRBJ2-3	.	TGTGCCACCAGCAGAGACCGAGCCACCGGCACAGATACGCAGTATTTT	CATSRDRATGTDTQYF
TRBV3-1/TRBV3-2	TRBD2	TRBJ2-1	.	TGTGCCAGCAGCCAGAGCGGGAGTTTCAATGAGCAGTTCTTC	CASSQSGSFNEQFF
TRBV5-8	.	TRBJ1-1	.	TGTGCCAGCAGCTTGAGGACAAACACTGAAGCTTTCTTT	CASSLRTNTEAFF
TRBV28	TRBD2	TRBJ2-3	.	TGTGCCAGCAGTTTAGACTCAAGCGGGATCACAGATACGCAGTATTTT	CASSLDSSGITDTQYF
TRBV27	TRBD2	TRBJ2-1	.	TGTGCCAGCAGTTTATCGCCTAGCGGGAGAGGTCGGTCCTACAATGAGCAGTTCTTC	CASSLSPSGRGRSYNEQFF
TRBV7-9	TRBD1	TRBJ2-5	.	TGTGCCAGCAGCAGTCCCACAGGGGGCGCGGAGGAGACCCAGTACTTC	CASSSPTGGAEETQYF
TRBV9	.	TRBJ2-5	.	TGTGCCAGCAGCGTAGAACGGGAGACCCAGTACTTC	CASSVERETQYF
TRBV7-8	TRBD2	TRBJ2-1	.	TGTGCCAGCAGCCGACCAGCGGGAGGGTCAGCTGAGCAGTTCTTC	CASSRPAGGSAEQFF
TRBV3-1/TRBV3-2	TRBD2	TRBJ2-2	.	TGTGCCAGCAGCCAAGGATTACTAGCGGGAGTCCCTGGGGAGCTGTTTTTT	CASSQGLLAGVPGELFF
TRBV27	TRBD1	TRBJ2-5	.	TGTGCCAGCAGTACAATAAGACAGGGCCGGGAAGAGACCCAGTACTTC	CASSTIRQGREETQYF
TRBV7-2	TRBD1	TRBJ2-5	.	TGTGCCAGCAGCTTGCAAACAGGGGGTGAAGAGACCCAGTACTTC	CASSLQTGGEETQYF
TRBV11-1	TRBD2	TRBJ2-3	.	TGTGCCAGCAGCTTCCGAACTAGCGGGAGTACAGATACGCAGTATTTT	CASSFRTSGSTDTQYF
TRBV7-9	TRBD2	TRBJ2-2	.	TGTGCCAGCAGCGTAACTAGCGGGAGAAAGAGCGGGGAGCTGTTTTTT	CASSVTSGRKSGELFF
TRBV4-3	.	TRBJ1-2	.	TGCGCCAGCAGCCAAGATCTCTACCCAGGGGCTTCAGGCTACACCTTC	CASSQDLYPGASGYTF
TRBV4-2	TRBD1	TRBJ1-1	.	TGTGCCAGCAGCCTCCTCCGGGACAGGGTCCCTGAAGCTTTCTTT	CASSLLRDRVPEAFF
TRBV11-2	.	TRBJ2-7	.	TGTGCCAGCAGCCAGGGGTCTAGCGGCCCGGCAATCCACGAGCAGTACTTC	CASSQGSSGPAIHEQYF
TRBV30	TRBD2	TRBJ2-2	.	TGTGCCTGGGCTGGCTCAGGCGGGAGGACCAACACCGGGGAGCTGTTTTTT	CAWAGSGGRTNTGELFF
TRBV5-1	TRBD1	TRBJ1-1	.	TGCGCCAGCAGCGTACGGACAGGGGATGGCACTGAAGCTTTCTTT	CASSVRTGDGTEAFF
TRBV7-9	.	TRBJ1-2	.	TGTGCCAGCAGCTCTTATCAGGGGAGGGAATATGGCTACACCTTC	CASSSYQGREYGYTF
TRBV30	TRBD1	TRBJ2-6	.	TGTGCCTGGAGTGTCACAGGGGCTGGGGCCAACGTCCTGACTTTC	CAWSVTGAGANVLTF